This entry lists 10 T cell receptor beta chains sequenced from one sample in a study of vaccination effects on CD4 cells after COVID-19 (dated by TCRdb to the early 2020s). After roughly 11 days of culture, CD4+ T cells were isolated with the EasySep CD4+ T cell isolation kit. PCR-confirmed SARS-CoV-2 infection had occurred in convalescent patients between March and December 2020, before the Alpha, Beta and Delta variants emerged in the United States. Each participant got two doses of an mRNA SARS-CoV-2 vaccine, either BNT162b2 or mRNA-1273. The library came from the immunoSEQ multiplex PCR assay. Here the immuneACCESS table is served through TCRdb, limited to in-frame sequences with V and J called. Missing clones are a known gap in these copies; in checked studies unresolved V genes cover under half, and the rest lacks a known reason. The table for this sample lists nearly 50,000 clones; about 70% of them were counted only once. The ten largest clones take up 5% to 5.5% of the sample.

The antigens of these receptors remain unknown. The input for sequencing was CD4+ T cells from PBMCs cultured without peptide, taken after COVID-19 vaccination. The source of these receptors is a human donor who had a prior SARS-CoV-2 infection.

V is TRBV27 and J is TRBJ2-5; the match to TRBD2 covers 8 bases. The CDR3 runs to 14 residues. Losses at the gene ends were 6 bases for V and 4 bases for J; bases not matched to a gene: 7. Looked up from germline, CDR1 is MNHEY and CDR2 is SMNVEV (reference sequence). CDR3 sequence: CASRGSAGAETQYF. The CDR3 coding sequence is TGTGCCAGCAGGGGGTCAGCGGGAGCAGAGACCCAGTACTTC.

This chain links TRBV19 with TRBJ2-1, with 9 bases aligning to TRBD1. The CDR3 has 13 residues. V shed 7 bases and J 9 bases; nucleotides not matched to a gene: 7. CDR1 and CDR2 (germline): LNHDA, SQIVND (reference sequence). The CDR3 sequence is CASNRDRDLEQFF. For the CDR3, the DNA is TGTGCCAGTAATAGGGACAGGGATCTTGAGCAGTTCTTC. Looking up the rest from reference TRBV19 and TRBJ2-1 gives the full variable domain: DGGITQSPKYLFRKEGQNVTLSCEQNLNHDAMYWYRQDPGQGLRLIYYSQIVNDFQKGDIAEGYSVSREKKESFPLTVTSAQKNPTAFYLCASNRDRDLEQFFGPGTRLTVL.

The rearrangement links TRBV2 to TRBJ2-7; D is perhaps TRBD1 or TRBD2 (5 bases each). The CDR3 has 15 residues. Germline loops: CDR1 SNHLY, CDR2 FYNNEI. V was trimmed by 8 bases and J by 4 bases, leaving 21 bases between them. CDR3 sequence reads: CASPTGTGLIYEQYF. CDR3 sequence (DNA): TGTGCCAGCCCCACTGGGACCGGTTTAATTTACGAGCAGTACTTC.

This chain uses TRBV7-3 with TRBJ2-1, with D possibly being TRBD2 (6 bases). CDR3 length: 14 amino acids. Deletions cut 1 base from V and 11 bases from J, with 15 bases between. Germline CDR1 is SGHTA and CDR2 is FQGTGA. The CDR3: CASSLIGGGGKQFF. The CDR3 DNA reads TGTGCCAGCAGCTTAATAGGAGGTGGGGGGAAGCAGTTCTTC. Looking up the rest from reference TRBV7-3 and TRBJ2-1 gives the full variable domain: GAGVSQTPSNKVTEKGKYVELRCDPISGHTALYWYRQSLGQGPEFLIYFQGTGAADDSGLPNDRFFAVRPEGSVSTLKIQRTERGDSAVYLCASSLIGGGGKQFFGPGTRLTVL.

The chain joins TRBV12-3 or TRBV12-4 to TRBJ2-3; D remains ambiguous. There are 11 residues in the CDR3. Deletions cut 1 base from V and 10 bases from J, with 6 bases between. As DNA, the CDR3 is TGTGCCAGCAGTTTAGGTTTGGCGCAGTATTTT. This codes for CASSLGLAQYF.

This clone was counted a few times. The chain carries TRBV9 and TRBJ1-6; perhaps TRBD1 as D (5 bases). From germline, CDR1 is SGDLS and CDR2 YYNGEE. The CDR3 consists of 14 residues. V was cut by 4 bases and J by 9 bases, with 14 bases left in between. In nucleotides, the CDR3 is TGTGCCAGCAGCCCCGGGGCCCTCAGTTCACCCCTCCACTTT. This gives the protein CASSPGALSSPLHF.

CDR3 region: CSVVRDRGTDTQYF. The CDR3 DNA sequence: TGCAGCGTTGTGCGGGATCGTGGCACAGATACGCAGTATTTT. The chain couples TRBV29-1 to TRBJ2-3; TRBD2 is a possible D gene (6 bases). The CDR3 totals 14 residues. Deletions cut 4 bases from V and 1 base from J, with 12 bases between. Germline lookup yields CDR1 SQVTM and CDR2 ANQGSEA.

This sequence joins TRBV18 and TRBJ2-7; TRBD2 aligns across 11 bases. Germline V gives CDR1 KGHSH, CDR2 LQKENI. V gave up 3 bases and J gave up 6 bases; unmatched junction bases: 4. This CDR3 has 14 residues. The CDR3 nucleotides read TGTGCCAGCTCACCTAGCGGGGGGGATGGCGAGCAGTACTTC. It encodes CASSPSGGDGEQYF.

The chain is built from TRBV10-3 and TRBJ1-1, with 7 nucleotides matching TRBD1. After removal of 4 bases from V and 1 base from J, the junction contained 3 bases not matched to a gene. The germline CDR1 and CDR2 sequences are ENHRY and SYGVKD. The CDR3 is made up of 14 amino acids. The CDR3 here is CAISAQGTNTEAFF. The DNA of the CDR3 is TGTGCCATCAGTGCACAGGGGACGAACACTGAAGCTTTCTTT.

The chain recombines TRBV5-4 with TRBJ2-3; TRBD2 is a possible D gene (5 bases). Germline V lookup: CDR1 SGHNT, CDR2 YYREEE (reference sequence). There are 16 residues in the CDR3. V dropped 4 bases and J dropped 2 bases, with 17 bases sitting between them. The CDR3 nucleotides read TGTGCCAGCAGCAGCGGTCCCGACGAGGCCACAGATACGCAGTATTTT. The encoded protein is CASSSGPDEATDTQYF.